This T cell receptor beta chain was observed in a study of T cell repertoires in cytomegalovirus infection. Study at large: Public TCR beta signature analysis indicated the presence of both CMV infection and matching HLA type. Study results and limitations: Ex vivo, HLA-C-restricted CMV-specific TCR beta clonotypes prevailed over the rest of the response. Carriers of CMV and the relevant HLA type were discriminated by public TCR beta frequency.

The CDR3 covers 14 residues. Trimming cost V 4 bases and J 3 bases, with 13 bases left between them. Germline V gene lookup returns CDR1 SGHTA and CDR2 FQGNSA. Each CDR3 protein gets one entry after TCRdb re-called the reads with MiXCR. The sample yields about 97,000 distinct CDR3 sequences, 16% seen once. This clonotype has a handful of counts. The antigen is undetermined. V usage is TRBV7-2 and J usage is TRBJ2-7; no clear D. This receptor was taken from a human donor in good health (CMV status not recorded). Some clones in this sample may be carry-over from other donors' samples. Sequenced sample: PBMCs. The CDR3 here is CASSSPGSFYEQYF. For the CDR3, the DNA is TGTGCCAGCAGCTCGCCGGGCTCTTTCTACGAGCAGTACTTC.